This TCR beta chain was sequenced during a study of T-cell memory formation after mild COVID-19. At least ten counts were recorded for this clonotype. As yet, its antigen is unknown. TCRdb processed the 5' RACE reads anew with MiXCR; each CDR3 protein has one entry. This sample has fewer than 150,000 distinct CDR3 sequences, with 11% to 15% found just once. Study-wide results and caveats: Among clones peaking at day 37 in the second wave, SARS-CoV-2 specificity remained unconfirmed.

Sequencing input: PBMCs or a T cell subset sorted from them (not recorded which). The receptor's source is an adult woman who had mild COVID-19 (a few samples of this study predate the infection). Cell type and time point are not known.

CDR3: CASSNGYSNQPQHF. The DNA for the CDR3 is TGTGCCAGCAGTAACGGTTATAGCAATCAGCCCCAGCATTTT. The J gene is TRBJ1-5, the V gene TRBV2; D gene ambiguous. Germline loops: CDR1 SNHLY, CDR2 FYNNEI. V lost 5 bases and J lost 0, with 8 bases in between. This CDR3 is 14 amino acids long.